This TCR beta chain was found in a study of T-cell reconstitution after alpha-beta-depleted transplantation in children. Overall study findings and caveats: Several hundred expanded graft clones reportedly supplied alpha-beta T cells about two months after transplant. Newly made T cells mostly supplied T-cell counts and diversity one year after transplant.

Germline V gene lookup returns CDR1 SGHTA and CDR2 FQGTGA. The CDR3 extends over 15 amino acids. V was trimmed by 5 bases and J by 7 bases, leaving 20 bases between them. Preparation of the TCRbeta library was carried out with unique molecular identifiers. MiXCR, applied by TCRdb to the PCR reads, yields one record per CDR3 protein. The table has approximately 170,000 distinct CDR3 sequences, around 10% seen once. This clonotype came up a few times. Its antigen is currently unknown. The source material was PBMCs, sampled before TCRalphabeta/CD19-depleted stem cell transplant. The rearrangement links TRBV7-3 to TRBJ1-2; TRBD1 might be the D (5 bases). The receptor was isolated from a boy younger than 10 with acute myeloid leukemia, due to receive a stem cell transplant. The chain's CDR3 is CASSLIAQGFSGYTF. The CDR3 DNA reads TGTGCCAGCAGCCTAATTGCTCAGGGTTTTTCTGGCTACACCTTC. Together with reference TRBV7-3 and TRBJ1-2, the CDR3 gives the full variable domain: GAGVSQTPSNKVTEKGKYVELRCDPISGHTALYWYRQSLGQGPEFLIYFQGTGAADDSGLPNDRFFAVRPEGSVSTLKIQRTERGDSAVYLCASSLIAQGFSGYTFGSGTRLTVV.